This T cell receptor beta chain was recorded in a study of blood T cell repertoires in COVID-19. Across the whole study: Italy, Spain and the United States were the sources of the convalescent and acute COVID-19 samples. PBMCs, B-cell-depleted T cells, or T cells provided the cDNA or gDNA that made up the material.

The CDR3 runs 15 residues. The ends were cut back, 2 bases at V and 4 bases at J, with 9 bases in the middle. The germline CDR1 and CDR2 sequences are SGHTA and FQGTGA. Original analysis: How many nucleated cells were present was estimated from reference gene primer amplification. The repertoire was sequenced with immunoSEQ multiplex PCR; TCRdb's copy has only in-frame clones and lacks some. The D gene and trimming were derived from the DNA, and the V and J assignments and clone size from that table. The sample gives 120,000 or so clones, nearly 90% of which show up once; more than 4% is in the top ten.

Sequenced material: peripheral blood. The receptor was isolated from a human donor in a cohort sampled during active COVID-19. The chain joins TRBV7-3 to TRBJ2-6; D is ambiguous. CDR3 DNA sequence: TGTGCCAGCAGCTTACGCGGCACAGGGGCCAACGTCCTGACTTTC. Protein sequence: CASSLRGTGANVLTF.